This T cell receptor beta chain was sequenced in a study of T cells after yellow fever vaccination. The germline CDR1 and CDR2 sequences are MNHEY and SVGEGT. The V gene lost 5 bases and the J gene lost 1 base, with 21 bases spanning the gap. The CDR3 runs 19 residues. Note on this clonotype: Its matching antigen is unknown.

The authors made TCR cDNA by 5'RACE template switching, adding a universal primer site and UMIs. One entry per CDR3 protein, called by TCRdb with MiXCR from the 5' RACE reads. The sample holds 99,000 or so distinct CDR3 sequences; roughly 5.2% are singletons and the top ten take 35% to 45%. Study results and limitations: Subsequent to the booster, the majority of primary-vaccination clones reappeared (around 96% CD4, roughly 90% CD8).

The source is a man between 18 and 29 years old who received the YFV17D yellow fever vaccine. The chain employs TRBV6-2 or TRBV6-3 and TRBJ2-6; no firm D call. The specimen comprised CD8+ T cells sorted from PBMCs, sampled 10 days after the yellow fever booster vaccination. CDR3 DNA sequence: TGTGCCAGCAGTGATACATGGTCCCTTCCCCTTTCTGGGGCCAACGTCCTGACTTTC. Protein product: CASSDTWSLPLSGANVLTF.